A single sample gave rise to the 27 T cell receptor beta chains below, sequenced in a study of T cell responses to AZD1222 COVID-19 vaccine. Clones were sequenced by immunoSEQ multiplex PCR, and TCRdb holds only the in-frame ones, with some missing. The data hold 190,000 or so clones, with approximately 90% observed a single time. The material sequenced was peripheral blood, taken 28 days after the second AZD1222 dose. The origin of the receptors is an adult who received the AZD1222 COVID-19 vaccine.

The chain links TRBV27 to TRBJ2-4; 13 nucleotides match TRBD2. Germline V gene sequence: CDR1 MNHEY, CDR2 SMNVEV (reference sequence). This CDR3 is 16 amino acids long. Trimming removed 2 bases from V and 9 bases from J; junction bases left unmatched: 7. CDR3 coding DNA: TGTGCCAGCAGTTTAACCCCAGGACTAGCGGGAGCCATTCAGTACTTC. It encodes CASSLTPGLAGAIQYF.

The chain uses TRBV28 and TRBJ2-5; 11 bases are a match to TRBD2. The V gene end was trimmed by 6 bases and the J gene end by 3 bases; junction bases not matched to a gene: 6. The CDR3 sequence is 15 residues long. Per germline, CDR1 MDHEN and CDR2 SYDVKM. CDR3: CASRGTGLAEETQYF. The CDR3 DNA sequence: TGTGCCAGCAGGGGAACGGGACTAGCGGAAGAGACCCAGTACTTC.

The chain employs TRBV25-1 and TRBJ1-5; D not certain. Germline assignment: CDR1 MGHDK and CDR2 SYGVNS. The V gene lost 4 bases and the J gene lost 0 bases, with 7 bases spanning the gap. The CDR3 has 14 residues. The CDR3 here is CASSGWTSNQPQHF. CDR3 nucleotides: TGTGCCAGCAGTGGTTGGACTAGCAATCAGCCCCAGCATTTT.

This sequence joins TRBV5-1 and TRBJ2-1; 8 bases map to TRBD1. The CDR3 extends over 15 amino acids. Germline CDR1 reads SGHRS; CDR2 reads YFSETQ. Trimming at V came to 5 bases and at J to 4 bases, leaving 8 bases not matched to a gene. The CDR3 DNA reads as TGCGCCAGCAGTCGGGGACAGGTAGGGTACAATGAGCAGTTCTTC. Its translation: CASSRGQVGYNEQFF.

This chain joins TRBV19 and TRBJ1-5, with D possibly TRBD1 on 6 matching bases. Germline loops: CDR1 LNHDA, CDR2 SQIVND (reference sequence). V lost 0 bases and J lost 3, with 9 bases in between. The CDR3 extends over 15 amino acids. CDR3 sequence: CASSIDAGDNQPQHF. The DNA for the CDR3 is TGTGCCAGTAGTATAGACGCAGGGGACAATCAGCCCCAGCATTTT.

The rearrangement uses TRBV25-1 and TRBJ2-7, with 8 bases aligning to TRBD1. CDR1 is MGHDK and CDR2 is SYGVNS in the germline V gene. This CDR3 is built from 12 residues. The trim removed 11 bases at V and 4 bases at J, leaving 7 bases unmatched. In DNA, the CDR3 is TGTGCCGCGGGGCAGGGGGCTTACGAGCAGTACTTC. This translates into CAAGQGAYEQYF.

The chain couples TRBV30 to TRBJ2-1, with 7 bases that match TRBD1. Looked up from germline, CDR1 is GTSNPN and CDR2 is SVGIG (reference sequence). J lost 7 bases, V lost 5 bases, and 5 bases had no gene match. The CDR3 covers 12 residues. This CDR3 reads CAWGDRGNEQFF. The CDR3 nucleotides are TGTGCCTGGGGGGACAGAGGGAATGAGCAGTTCTTC.

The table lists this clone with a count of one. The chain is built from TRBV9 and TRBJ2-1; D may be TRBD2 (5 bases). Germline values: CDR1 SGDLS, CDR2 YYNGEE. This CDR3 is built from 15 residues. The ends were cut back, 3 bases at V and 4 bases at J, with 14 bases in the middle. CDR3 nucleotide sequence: TGTGCCAGCAGCGAGGGTGGGAGAGGGTACAATGAGCAGTTCTTC. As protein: CASSEGGRGYNEQFF.

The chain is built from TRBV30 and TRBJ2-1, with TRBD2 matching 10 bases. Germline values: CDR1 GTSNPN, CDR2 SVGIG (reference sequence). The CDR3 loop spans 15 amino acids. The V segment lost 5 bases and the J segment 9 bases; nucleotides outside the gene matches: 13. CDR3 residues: CAWALKSGRATEQFF. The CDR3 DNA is TGTGCCTGGGCCCTCAAGAGCGGGAGGGCCACTGAGCAGTTCTTC.

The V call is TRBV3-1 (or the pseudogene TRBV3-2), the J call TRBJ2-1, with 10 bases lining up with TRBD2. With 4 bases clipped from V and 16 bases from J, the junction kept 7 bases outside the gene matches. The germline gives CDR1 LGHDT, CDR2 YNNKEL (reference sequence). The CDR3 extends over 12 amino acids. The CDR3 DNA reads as TGTGCCAGCAGCCTTAGCGGGAGGTTTGGCTTCTTC. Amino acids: CASSLSGRFGFF.

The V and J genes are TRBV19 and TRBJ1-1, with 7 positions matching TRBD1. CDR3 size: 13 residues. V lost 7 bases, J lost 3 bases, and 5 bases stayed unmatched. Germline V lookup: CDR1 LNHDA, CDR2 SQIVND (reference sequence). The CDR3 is CASTRQGYTEAFF. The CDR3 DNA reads TGTGCCAGTACCCGACAGGGTTACACTGAAGCTTTCTTT.

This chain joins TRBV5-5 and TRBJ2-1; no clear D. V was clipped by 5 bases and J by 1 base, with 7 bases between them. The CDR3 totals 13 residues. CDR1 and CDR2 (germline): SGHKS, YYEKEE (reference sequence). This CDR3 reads CASSLGSYNEQFF. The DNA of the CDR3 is TGTGCCAGCAGTCTAGGGTCCTACAATGAGCAGTTCTTC. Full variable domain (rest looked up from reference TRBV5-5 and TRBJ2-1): DAGVTQSPTHLIKTRGQQVTLRCSPISGHKSVSWYQQVLGQGPQFIFQYYEKEERGRGNFPDRFSARQFPNYSSELNVNALLLGDSALYLCASSLGSYNEQFFGPGTRLTVL.

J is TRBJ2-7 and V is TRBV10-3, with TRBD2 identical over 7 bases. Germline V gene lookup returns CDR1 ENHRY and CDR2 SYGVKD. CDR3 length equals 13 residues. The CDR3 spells CASAWGGTYEQYF. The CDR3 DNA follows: TGTGCATCTGCTTGGGGGGGAACCTACGAGCAGTACTTC.

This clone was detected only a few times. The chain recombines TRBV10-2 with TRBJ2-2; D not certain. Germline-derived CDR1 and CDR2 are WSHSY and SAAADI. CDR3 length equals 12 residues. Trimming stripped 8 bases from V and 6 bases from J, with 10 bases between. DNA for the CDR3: TGCGCCAGCGAGCGTAGGCCCGGGGAGCTGTTTTTT. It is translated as CASERRPGELFF.

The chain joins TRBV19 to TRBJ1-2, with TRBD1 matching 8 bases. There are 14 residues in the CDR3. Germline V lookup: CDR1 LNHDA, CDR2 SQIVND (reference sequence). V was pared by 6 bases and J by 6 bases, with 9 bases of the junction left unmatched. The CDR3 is CASRPWTGYNGYTF. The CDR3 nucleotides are TGTGCCAGTAGACCTTGGACAGGGTACAATGGCTACACCTTC. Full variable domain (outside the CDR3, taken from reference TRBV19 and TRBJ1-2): DGGITQSPKYLFRKEGQNVTLSCEQNLNHDAMYWYRQDPGQGLRLIYYSQIVNDFQKGDIAEGYSVSREKKESFPLTVTSAQKNPTAFYLCASRPWTGYNGYTFGSGTRLTVV.

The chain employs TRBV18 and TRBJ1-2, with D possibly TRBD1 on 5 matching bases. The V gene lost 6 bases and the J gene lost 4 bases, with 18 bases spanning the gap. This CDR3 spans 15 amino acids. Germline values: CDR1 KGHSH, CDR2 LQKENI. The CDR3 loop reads CASSPVPGGGYGYTF. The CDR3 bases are TGTGCCAGCTCCCCCGTCCCGGGGGGTGGCTATGGCTACACCTTC.

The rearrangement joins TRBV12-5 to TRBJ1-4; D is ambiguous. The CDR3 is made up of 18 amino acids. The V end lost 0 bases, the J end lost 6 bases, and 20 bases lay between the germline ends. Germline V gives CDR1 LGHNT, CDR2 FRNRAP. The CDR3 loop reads CASGLVEIGSPWDEKLFF. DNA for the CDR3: TGTGCTAGTGGTTTGGTAGAAATAGGATCCCCCTGGGATGAAAAACTGTTTTTT.

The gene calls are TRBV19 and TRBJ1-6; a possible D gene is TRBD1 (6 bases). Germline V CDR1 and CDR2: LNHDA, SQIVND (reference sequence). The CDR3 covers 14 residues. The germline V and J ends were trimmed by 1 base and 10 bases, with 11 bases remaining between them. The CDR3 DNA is TGTGCCAGTAGTATAGTCGGCCAGGGGTCACCCCTCCACTTT. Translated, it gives CASSIVGQGSPLHF. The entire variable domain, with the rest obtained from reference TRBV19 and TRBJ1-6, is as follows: DGGITQSPKYLFRKEGQNVTLSCEQNLNHDAMYWYRQDPGQGLRLIYYSQIVNDFQKGDIAEGYSVSREKKESFPLTVTSAQKNPTAFYLCASSIVGQGSPLHFGNGTRLTVT.

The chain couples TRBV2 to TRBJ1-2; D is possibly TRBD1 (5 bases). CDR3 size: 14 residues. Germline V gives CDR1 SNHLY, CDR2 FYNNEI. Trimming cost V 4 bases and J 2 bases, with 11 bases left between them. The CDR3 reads CASSGSGLNYGYTF. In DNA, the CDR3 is TGTGCCAGCAGTGGGTCAGGGCTAAACTATGGCTACACCTTC.

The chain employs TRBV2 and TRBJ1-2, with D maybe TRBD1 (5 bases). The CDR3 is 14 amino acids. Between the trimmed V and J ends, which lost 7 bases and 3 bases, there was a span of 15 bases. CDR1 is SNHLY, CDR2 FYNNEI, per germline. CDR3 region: CASTEDRFYYGYTF. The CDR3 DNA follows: TGTGCCAGCACCGAAGACAGATTCTACTATGGCTACACCTTC.

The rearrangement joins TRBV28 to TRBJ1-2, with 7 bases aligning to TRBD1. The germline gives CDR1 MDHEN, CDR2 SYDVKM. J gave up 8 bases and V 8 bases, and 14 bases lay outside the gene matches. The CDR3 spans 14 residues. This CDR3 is CASFQVDGTVGYTF. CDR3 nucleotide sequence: TGTGCCAGCTTCCAAGTGGACGGGACAGTCGGCTACACCTTC.

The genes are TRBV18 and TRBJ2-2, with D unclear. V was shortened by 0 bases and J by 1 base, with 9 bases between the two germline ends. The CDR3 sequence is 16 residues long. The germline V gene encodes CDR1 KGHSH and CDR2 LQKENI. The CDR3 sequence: CASSPPVGRNTGELFF. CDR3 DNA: TGTGCCAGCTCACCACCGGTAGGCAGGAACACCGGGGAGCTGTTTTTT.

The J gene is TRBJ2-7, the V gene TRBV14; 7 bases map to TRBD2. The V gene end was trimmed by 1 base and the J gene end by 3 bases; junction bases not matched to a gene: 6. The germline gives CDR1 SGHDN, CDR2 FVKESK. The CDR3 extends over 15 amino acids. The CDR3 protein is CASSQGSAGIYEQYF. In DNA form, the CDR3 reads TGTGCCAGCAGCCAAGGTTCAGCGGGGATCTACGAGCAGTACTTC.

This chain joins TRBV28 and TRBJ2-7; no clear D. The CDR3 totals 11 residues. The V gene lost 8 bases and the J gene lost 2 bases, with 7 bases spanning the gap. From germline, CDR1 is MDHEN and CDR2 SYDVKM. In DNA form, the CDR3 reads TGTGCCAGCGCCTCCCCCTACGAGCAGTACTTC. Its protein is CASASPYEQYF.

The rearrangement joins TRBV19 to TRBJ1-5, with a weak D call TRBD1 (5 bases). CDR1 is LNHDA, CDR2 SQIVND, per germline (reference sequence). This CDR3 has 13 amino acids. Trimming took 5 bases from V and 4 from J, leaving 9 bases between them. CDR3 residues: CASSWGRNQPQHF. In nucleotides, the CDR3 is TGTGCCAGTAGTTGGGGCCGGAATCAGCCCCAGCATTTT. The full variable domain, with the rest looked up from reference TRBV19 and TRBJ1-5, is DGGITQSPKYLFRKEGQNVTLSCEQNLNHDAMYWYRQDPGQGLRLIYYSQIVNDFQKGDIAEGYSVSREKKESFPLTVTSAQKNPTAFYLCASSWGRNQPQHFGDGTRLSIL.

Here the CDR3 reads CASTLGRGTEAFF. CDR3 coding DNA: TGTGCCAGTACCCTGGGCAGGGGTACTGAAGCTTTCTTT. The rearrangement joins TRBV19 to TRBJ1-1; a weak D match, TRBD1 (6 bases). Trimming removed 7 bases at V and 5 bases at J, with 14 bases between. The CDR3 sequence is 13 residues long. Germline V CDR1 and CDR2: LNHDA, SQIVND (reference sequence). Complete variable domain (other parts from reference TRBV19 and TRBJ1-1): DGGITQSPKYLFRKEGQNVTLSCEQNLNHDAMYWYRQDPGQGLRLIYYSQIVNDFQKGDIAEGYSVSREKKESFPLTVTSAQKNPTAFYLCASTLGRGTEAFFGQGTRLTVV.

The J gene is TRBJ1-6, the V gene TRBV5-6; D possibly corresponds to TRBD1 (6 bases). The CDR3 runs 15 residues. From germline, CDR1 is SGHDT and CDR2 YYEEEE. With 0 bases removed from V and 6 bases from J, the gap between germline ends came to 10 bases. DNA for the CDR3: TGTGCCAGCAGCTTGGATACAGGGTCTAATTCACCCCTCCACTTT. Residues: CASSLDTGSNSPLHF.